The sequence of this TCR beta chain was determined in a study of blood T cell repertoires in COVID-19. At the level of the study: PBMCs, B-cell-depleted T cells, or T cells were the source of the cDNA or gDNA that made up the material.

In germline, CDR1 is SGHVS, CDR2 FQNEAQ. CDR3 length: 15 residues. Trimming took off 3 bases at V and 0 bases at J, with 9 bases between the two ends. Study processing details: Estimates of nucleated cell counts were drawn from the amplification of reference gene primers. Some clones are missing from TCRdb's copy, which holds only in-frame ones; the method was immunoSEQ multiplex PCR. V, J and clone size are taken as reported in that table, and D and trimming were inferred from the DNA itself. The sample carries about 200,000 clones, around 86% recorded once. The V and J genes are TRBV7-8 and TRBJ1-3; the D is unclear. Specimen: peripheral blood. The sequence was obtained from a woman in her forties or fifties with COVID-19, enrolled during active disease. CDR3 sequence (DNA): TGTGCCAGCAGCTTCGACACGAGCTCTGGAAACACCATATATTTT. The encoded protein is CASSFDTSSGNTIYF.